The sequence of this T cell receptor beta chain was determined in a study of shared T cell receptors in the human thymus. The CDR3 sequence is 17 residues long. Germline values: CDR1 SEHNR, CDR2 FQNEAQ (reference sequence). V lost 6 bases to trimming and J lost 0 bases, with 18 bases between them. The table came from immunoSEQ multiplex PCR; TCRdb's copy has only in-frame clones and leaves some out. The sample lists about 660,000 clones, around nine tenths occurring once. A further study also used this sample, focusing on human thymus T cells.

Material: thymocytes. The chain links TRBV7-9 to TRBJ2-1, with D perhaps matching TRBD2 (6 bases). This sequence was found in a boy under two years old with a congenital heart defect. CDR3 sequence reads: CASRPPSEQSSYNEQFF. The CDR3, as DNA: TGTGCCAGCAGGCCACCTAGCGAACAGAGCTCCTACAATGAGCAGTTCTTC.